A single sample gave rise to the 2 T cell receptor beta chains below, sequenced in a study of CD8 T cells in ankylosing spondylitis. One entry per CDR3 protein results from TCRdb running MiXCR on the 5' RACE reads. The data contain some 840,000 distinct CDR3 sequences, about 12% of them singletons. Their antigens remain unidentified. Study-wide results and limits: Within ankylosing spondylitis blood, a TCR beta motif made up of seven to nine highly homologous variants appeared to be characteristic.

Sequencing input: blood, either unsorted or a sorted T cell fraction (not recorded which). These receptor sequences come from a male donor with ankylosing spondylitis.

This clonotype was detected only a few times. This chain uses TRBV20-1 with TRBJ2-4; D is perhaps TRBD1 or TRBD2 (6 bases each). The CDR3 is 15 amino acids. The germline V gene encodes CDR1 DFQATT and CDR2 SNEGSKA (reference sequence). Trimming left V 6 bases short and J 0 bases short, with 15 bases between. The CDR3 bases are TGCAGTGCCCCGGGGGCCACCCTAGCCAAAAACATTCAGTACTTC. Protein sequence: CSAPGATLAKNIQYF.

This clonotype showed up just a few times. The genes are TRBV3-1 and TRBJ2-5; TRBD1 aligns across 7 bases. Losses at the gene ends were 4 bases for V and 4 bases for J; bases not matched to a gene: 6. The CDR3 runs 14 residues. Germline V gene sequence: CDR1 LGHDT, CDR2 YNNKEL (reference sequence). CDR3 sequence reads: CASSPGQRIETQYF. The CDR3 DNA is TGTGCCAGCAGCCCGGGACAGAGGATAGAGACCCAGTACTTC.